The T cell receptor beta chain described here comes from a study of blood T cell repertoires in COVID-19. Study details: Both acute and convalescent COVID-19 samples were obtained from the United States, Italy and Spain.

Trimming took 5 bases from V and 7 from J; bases not matched to a gene: 8. The CDR3 has 14 amino acids. The germline CDR1 and CDR2 sequences are SGHNT and YYREEE (reference sequence). Living in 24 US areas, the participants were between 18 and 89 years of age. Each participant's cohort was designated according to participant-reported clinical history. Sequencing was performed with immunoSEQ multiplex PCR; in TCRdb, only in-frame clones are kept and a portion is missing. The sample holds about 230,000 clones, roughly 88% seen once. This TCR came from a woman in her forties with acute COVID-19. The chain uses TRBV5-4 and TRBJ2-2; 7 nucleotides match TRBD1. The sample taken for sequencing was PBMCs or T cells enriched from blood (not recorded which). CDR3 DNA sequence: TGTGCCAGCAGTCCCAGGGGGTCGATCGGGGAGCTGTTTTTT. It specifies CASSPRGSIGELFF.